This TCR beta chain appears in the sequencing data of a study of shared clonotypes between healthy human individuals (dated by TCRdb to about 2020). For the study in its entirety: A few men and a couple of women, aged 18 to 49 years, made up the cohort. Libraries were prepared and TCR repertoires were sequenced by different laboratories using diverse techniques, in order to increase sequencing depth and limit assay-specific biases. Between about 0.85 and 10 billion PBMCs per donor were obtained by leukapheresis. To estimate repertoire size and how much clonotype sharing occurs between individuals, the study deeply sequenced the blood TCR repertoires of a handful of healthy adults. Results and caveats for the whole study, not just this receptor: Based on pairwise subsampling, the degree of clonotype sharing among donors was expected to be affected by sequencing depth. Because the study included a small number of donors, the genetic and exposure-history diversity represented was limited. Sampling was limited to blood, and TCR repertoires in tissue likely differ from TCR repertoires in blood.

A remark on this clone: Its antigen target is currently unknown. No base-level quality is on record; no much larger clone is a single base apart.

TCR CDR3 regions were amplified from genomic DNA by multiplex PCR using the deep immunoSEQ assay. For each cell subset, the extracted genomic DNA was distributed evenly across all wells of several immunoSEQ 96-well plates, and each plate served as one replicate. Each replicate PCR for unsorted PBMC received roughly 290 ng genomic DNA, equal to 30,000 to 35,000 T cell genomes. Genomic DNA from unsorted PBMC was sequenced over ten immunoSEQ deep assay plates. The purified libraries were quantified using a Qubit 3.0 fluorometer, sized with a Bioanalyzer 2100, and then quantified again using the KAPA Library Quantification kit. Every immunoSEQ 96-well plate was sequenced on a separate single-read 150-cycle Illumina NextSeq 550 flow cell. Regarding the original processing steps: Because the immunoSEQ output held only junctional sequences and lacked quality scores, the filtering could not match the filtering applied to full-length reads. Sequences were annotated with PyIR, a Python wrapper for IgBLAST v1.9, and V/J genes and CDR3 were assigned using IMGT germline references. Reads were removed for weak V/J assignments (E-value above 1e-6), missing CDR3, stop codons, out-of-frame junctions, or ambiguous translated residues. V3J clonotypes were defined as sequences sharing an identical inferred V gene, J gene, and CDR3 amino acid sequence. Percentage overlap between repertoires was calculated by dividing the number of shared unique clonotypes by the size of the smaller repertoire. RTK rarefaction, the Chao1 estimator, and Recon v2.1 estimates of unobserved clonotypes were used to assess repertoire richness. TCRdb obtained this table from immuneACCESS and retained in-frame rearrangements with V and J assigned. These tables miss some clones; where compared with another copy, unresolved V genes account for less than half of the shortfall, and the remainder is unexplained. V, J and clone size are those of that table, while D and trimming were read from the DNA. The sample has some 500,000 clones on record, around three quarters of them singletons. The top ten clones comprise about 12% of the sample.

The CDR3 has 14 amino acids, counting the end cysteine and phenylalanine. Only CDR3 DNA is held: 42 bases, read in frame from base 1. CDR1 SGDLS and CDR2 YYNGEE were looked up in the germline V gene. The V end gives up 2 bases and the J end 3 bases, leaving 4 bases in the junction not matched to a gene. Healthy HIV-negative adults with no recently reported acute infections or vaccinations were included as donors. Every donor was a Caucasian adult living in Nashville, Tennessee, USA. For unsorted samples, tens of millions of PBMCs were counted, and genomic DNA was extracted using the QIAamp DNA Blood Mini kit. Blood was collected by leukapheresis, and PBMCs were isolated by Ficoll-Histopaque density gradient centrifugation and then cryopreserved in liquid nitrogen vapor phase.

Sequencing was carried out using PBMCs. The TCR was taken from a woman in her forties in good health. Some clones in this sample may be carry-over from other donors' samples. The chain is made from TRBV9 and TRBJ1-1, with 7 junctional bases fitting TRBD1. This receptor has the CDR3 CASSVTGRDTEAFF. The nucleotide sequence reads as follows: TGTGCCAGCAGCGTGACAGGGAGGGACACTGAAGCTTTCTTT.